Here is one TCR beta chain with its context. Its antigen is currently unknown. This sample was included in a study of early T cells in non-severe SARS-CoV-2 infection. Study as a whole: Sequencing of unsorted whole blood was done on bulk RNA, leaving chains unpaired.

Study conclusions and caveats: The matching step, a VDJdb search, favored anti-spike CD8 responses and missed private and CD4 specificities.

Individual cDNA molecules received unique molecular identifiers during library preparation. Via MiXCR, TCRdb re-called the 5' RACE reads, giving one row per CDR3 protein. The sample shows roughly 88,000 distinct CDR3 sequences, less than 15% of them seen only once. This CDR3 comprises 16 residues. The germline V and J ends were trimmed by 0 bases and 0 bases, with 11 bases remaining between them. Germline-derived CDR1 and CDR2 are SGHVS and FQNEAQ. This sequence was found in an adult who was a healthcare worker with PCR-confirmed SARS-CoV-2 infection or an uninfected control (not recorded which). The chain joins TRBV7-8 to TRBJ1-1; possibly TRBD1 for D (5 bases). Input material: whole blood. The CDR3 sequence is CASSLARTPVNTEAFF. Written as DNA, the CDR3 is TGTGCCAGCAGCTTAGCGAGGACACCGGTGAACACTGAAGCTTTCTTT. The full variable domain, in which reference TRBV7-8 and TRBJ1-1 provide the parts outside the CDR3, is GAGVSQSPRYKVAKRGQDVALRCDPISGHVSLFWYQQALGQGPEFLTYFQNEAQLDKSGLPSDRFFAERPEGSVSTLKIQRTQQEDSAVYLCASSLARTPVNTEAFFGQGTRLTVV.